The 19 T cell receptor beta chains reported below all come from one sample, sequenced in a study of T cells in localized non-small cell lung cancer. Profiling relied on immunoSEQ multiplex PCR, and the TCRdb table lists in-frame clones only, not all of them. The sample lists over 40,000 clones, 86% occurring once. The source was peripheral blood, collected before any cancer treatment. These receptors originate from a woman aged 18-49 years with stage III lung adenocarcinoma.

The rearrangement joins TRBV14 to TRBJ2-7; D is uncertain. Trimming shortened V by 3 bases and J by 5 bases, and 14 bases separated the two germline ends. The CDR3 runs to 14 residues. CDR1 and CDR2 (germline): SGHDN, FVKESK. CDR3 protein: CASSHFSRYHEQYF. The CDR3, as DNA: TGTGCCAGCAGCCATTTCTCCCGTTACCACGAGCAGTACTTC.

This rearrangement joins TRBV4-1 to TRBJ1-2, with 11 bases fitting TRBD1. Looked up from germline, CDR1 is MGHRA and CDR2 is YSYEKL. This CDR3 region has 18 residues. The J segment lost 9 bases and the V segment lost 8 bases, leaving 23 bases of the junction unmatched. DNA for the CDR3: TGCGCCAGCCTACTCCACCCGGACGGGGACAGGGGGTTCCGGAGCTACACCTTC. Encoded protein: CASLLHPDGDRGFRSYTF.

V gene TRBV4-1 combines with J gene TRBJ1-1, with 8 bases identical to TRBD1. Germline assignment: CDR1 MGHRA and CDR2 YSYEKL. The junction had 7 bases not matched to a gene; V was cut back by 2 bases and J by 5 bases. CDR3 size: 15 residues. DNA for the CDR3: TGCGCCAGCAGCCAACAAGACAGGGGTGTAACTGAAGCTTTCTTT. It specifies CASSQQDRGVTEAFF.

This chain joins TRBV15 and TRBJ2-3; no definite D call. This CDR3 is 16 amino acids long. Looked up from germline, CDR1 is LNHNV and CDR2 is YYDKDF (reference sequence). The V end lost 0 bases, the J end lost 6 bases, and 16 bases lay between the germline ends. In DNA form, the CDR3 reads TGTGCCACCAGCAGAGATCCCGACCCCACTACGGATACGCAGTATTTT. This sequence encodes CATSRDPDPTTDTQYF.

The chain is built from TRBV30 and TRBJ1-3; D is possibly TRBD1 (5 bases). The CDR3 length is 16 residues. Trimming removed 3 bases at V and 4 bases at J, with 19 bases between. Per germline, CDR1 GTSNPN and CDR2 SVGIG (reference sequence). The DNA for the CDR3 is TGTGCCTGGAGCTACACTCGGGGCAAAGCGGGAAACACCATATATTTT. Translating gives CAWSYTRGKAGNTIYF.

This chain links TRBV9 with TRBJ2-2; D unclear. CDR3 size: 14 residues. V was pared by 0 bases and J by 1 base, with 4 bases between. The germline V gene has CDR1 SGDLS and CDR2 YYNGEE. CDR3: CASSVAGNTGELFF. The DNA of the CDR3 is TGTGCCAGCAGCGTAGCTGGGAACACCGGGGAGCTGTTTTTT.

The rearrangement joins TRBV7-2 to TRBJ2-1; 9 nucleotides match TRBD2. V lost 1 base and J lost 5; bases outside the gene matches: 9. This CDR3 spans 17 amino acids. The V gene's germline CDR1 is SGHTA and CDR2 FQGNSA. The CDR3 here is CASSLGRVAGAHNEQFF. The CDR3 DNA follows: TGTGCCAGCAGCTTAGGGCGGGTAGCGGGGGCCCACAATGAGCAGTTCTTC.

The genes are TRBV2 and TRBJ2-2; TRBD2 is a possible D gene (5 bases). The CDR3 runs 15 residues. The V end lost 0 bases, the J end lost 4 bases, and 9 bases lay between the germline ends. CDR1 and CDR2 from the germline V gene are SNHLY and FYNNEI. The DNA of the CDR3 is TGTGCCAGCAGTGAAGCCGGGAAGCGCACCGGGGAGCTGTTTTTT. It translates to CASSEAGKRTGELFF.

This chain uses TRBV19 with TRBJ1-1; D unclear. The CDR3 is 15 amino acids. The ends were cut back, 4 bases at V and 0 bases at J, with 12 bases in the middle. Germline CDR1 reads LNHDA; CDR2 reads SQIVND (reference sequence). CDR3 protein: CASSTRRLMNTEAFF. The DNA for the CDR3 is TGTGCCAGTAGTACCCGACGGTTAATGAACACTGAAGCTTTCTTT.

The chain uses TRBV12-5 and TRBJ2-7, with D possibly being TRBD1 (6 bases). From germline, CDR1 is LGHNT and CDR2 FRNRAP. Trimming shortened V by 7 bases and J by 2 bases, and 15 bases separated the two germline ends. The CDR3 consists of 14 residues. Written as DNA, the CDR3 is TGTGCTAGTGCCCCTCTGGACAGCCCCTACGAGCAGTACTTC. This sequence encodes CASAPLDSPYEQYF.

This clone was found once. The J gene is TRBJ2-7, the V gene TRBV6-6, with D possibly matching TRBD2 (6 bases). The CDR3 is made up of 12 amino acids. Germline V lookup: CDR1 MNHNY, CDR2 SVGAGI (reference sequence). V gave up 8 bases and J gave up 3 bases, with 11 bases separating them. This CDR3 is CASGLSVYEQYF. Written as DNA, the CDR3 is TGTGCCAGCGGACTATCCGTCTACGAGCAGTACTTC.

This chain connects TRBV19 to TRBJ1-2; the D gene is possibly TRBD1 (6 bases). Germline V gene data show CDR1 as LNHDA and CDR2 as SQIVND (reference sequence). The length of the CDR3 is 14 residues. Trimming cost V 6 bases and J 4 bases, with 15 bases left between them. The CDR3 nucleotides read TGTGCCAGTAGGCAGGCAGGGGAGGTCTATGGCTACACCTTC. Residues: CASRQAGEVYGYTF.

The V call is TRBV7-9, the J call TRBJ2-3; TRBD2 matches at 10 bases. The CDR3 has 14 amino acids. Germline-derived CDR1 and CDR2 are SEHNR and FQNEAQ (reference sequence). J was trimmed by 4 bases and V by 4 bases; bases with no gene match: 2. The CDR3: CASSSGTSADTQYF. DNA of the CDR3: TGTGCCAGCAGCTCCGGGACTAGCGCAGATACGCAGTATTTT.

This clone was counted a single time. The chain has TRBV11-2 and TRBJ1-5; D possibly corresponds to TRBD1 (6 bases). This CDR3 comprises 15 residues. From germline, CDR1 is SGHAT and CDR2 FQNNGV. V shed 5 bases and J shed 2 bases, with 13 bases lying between them. The CDR3 here is CASSPRGLGNQPQHF. In nucleotides, the CDR3 is TGTGCCAGCAGCCCCAGGGGTCTTGGCAATCAGCCCCAGCATTTT.

The V gene is TRBV30, the J gene TRBJ2-1; weak D call: TRBD1 (6 bases). Germline CDR1 is GTSNPN and CDR2 is SVGIG (reference sequence). This CDR3 comprises 15 residues. With 0 bases removed from V and 9 bases from J, the gap between germline ends came to 18 bases. The DNA for the CDR3 is TGTGCCTGGAGTGTGCCAGGGGCATCGTTCGGTGAGCAGTTCTTC. Translation: CAWSVPGASFGEQFF.

This clone was counted only a few times. This chain uses TRBV20-1 with TRBJ1-2; D ambiguous. In germline, CDR1 is DFQATT, CDR2 SNEGSKA (reference sequence). The CDR3 length is 10 residues. The V end lost 6 bases, the J end lost 2 bases, and 4 bases lay between the germline ends. The CDR3 region is CSAKNYGYTF. DNA of the CDR3: TGCAGTGCAAAAAACTATGGCTACACCTTC.

This CDR3 is CASSVDGTGQHEQYF. For the CDR3, the DNA is TGTGCCAGCAGCGTAGACGGGACAGGGCAACACGAGCAGTACTTC. The V and J genes are TRBV9 and TRBJ2-7; 9 bases align to TRBD1. CDR1 is SGDLS, CDR2 YYNGEE, per germline. The ends lost 0 bases at V and 5 bases at J; junction bases unmatched: 6. This CDR3 is built from 15 residues. Using reference TRBV9 and TRBJ2-7 for the parts outside the CDR3, the full variable domain is DSGVTQTPKHLITATGQRVTLRCSPRSGDLSVYWYQQSLDQGLQFLIQYYNGEERAKGNILERFSAQQFPDLHSELNLSSLELGDSALYFCASSVDGTGQHEQYFGPGTRLTVT.

This clone was found a few times. CDR3 in DNA: TGCAGCGTTGAAGATCGGCAGGGAGTCACTGAAGCTTTCTTT. This sequence encodes CSVEDRQGVTEAFF. J is TRBJ1-1 and V is TRBV29-1, with a tentative D call TRBD1 (5 bases). CDR1 and CDR2 from the germline V gene are SQVTM and ANQGSEA. The CDR3 consists of 14 residues. V was pared by 0 bases and J by 4 bases, with 12 bases between.

The V call is TRBV19, the J call TRBJ1-5, with D maybe TRBD1 (5 bases). The V end was cut by 5 bases, the J end by 1 base, with 15 bases between. The CDR3 has 16 residues. CDR1 and CDR2 (germline): LNHDA, SQIVND (reference sequence). The CDR3: CASSGGGTFSNQPQHF. The CDR3 DNA reads as TGTGCCAGTAGTGGGGGAGGGACTTTCAGCAATCAGCCCCAGCATTTT.